Below, 30 T cell receptor beta chains from the same sample are listed, as sequenced in a study of identical twins. TCRdb redid the calling of the 5' RACE reads with MiXCR, one entry per CDR3 protein. The sample lists 450,000 or so distinct CDR3 sequences, 12% to 15% occurring once. The sample also formed part of further work on yellow fever vaccine responses in identical twins.

The sample taken for sequencing was CD4+ T cells sorted from blood. Source of these receptors: a woman younger than 30 in good health.

This clonotype has at least ten counts. V and J are TRBV3-1 and TRBJ2-7; D not certain. This CDR3 region has 15 residues. V lost 1 base to trimming and J lost 4 bases, with 14 bases between them. Germline V gene sequence: CDR1 LGHDT, CDR2 YNNKEL (reference sequence). The CDR3 protein is CASSQGIPQGYEQYF. CDR3 in DNA: TGTGCCAGCAGCCAAGGAATCCCCCAAGGATACGAGCAGTACTTC.

This clonotype showed up just a few times. The chain is built from TRBV7-9 and TRBJ2-3, with a tentative D call TRBD1 (6 bases). This CDR3 comprises 16 residues. Per germline, CDR1 SEHNR and CDR2 FQNEAQ (reference sequence). Trimming pared 4 bases from V and 0 bases from J, leaving 14 bases between. The CDR3 is CASSSRQDSSTDTQYF. The DNA for the CDR3 is TGTGCCAGCAGCTCCCGACAGGATTCTAGCACAGATACGCAGTATTTT.

J is TRBJ2-6 and V is TRBV6-4; no clear D. The ends were cut back, 0 bases at V and 4 bases at J, with 4 bases in the middle. Germline V gene data show CDR1 as MRHNA and CDR2 as SNTAGT. The CDR3 totals 14 residues. The chain's CDR3 is CASSDSTGANVLTF. CDR3 DNA sequence: TGTGCCAGCAGTGACTCGACGGGGGCCAACGTCCTGACTTTC.

This clonotype was recorded at least ten times. V gene TRBV12-3 or TRBV12-4 combines with J gene TRBJ2-2; D is possibly TRBD1 (6 bases). The CDR3 is 15 amino acids. Trimming took off 6 bases at V and 3 bases at J, with 14 bases between the two ends. This chain's CDR3 is CASRNRDTDTGELFF. In DNA, the CDR3 is TGTGCCAGCAGGAACCGGGACACCGACACCGGGGAGCTGTTTTTT.

There are a few counts of this clonotype. V and J are TRBV7-9 and TRBJ2-3, with D uncertain. CDR3 length equals 14 residues. Germline V gene sequence: CDR1 SEHNR, CDR2 FQNEAQ (reference sequence). Trimming stripped 1 base from V and 2 bases from J, with 7 bases between. The CDR3 DNA follows: TGTGCCAGCAGCTTAGTTTCGACCACAGATACGCAGTATTTT. The encoded protein is CASSLVSTTDTQYF.

V and J are TRBV6-4 and TRBJ2-5; 15 bases agree with TRBD2. The CDR3 covers 22 residues. Germline-derived CDR1 and CDR2 are MRHNA and SNTAGT. V gave up 6 bases and J gave up 2 bases; unmatched junction bases: 22. CDR3 sequence: CASRSVVGTGGTSGGLQETQYF. The CDR3 DNA sequence: TGTGCCAGCAGATCAGTAGTGGGGACAGGGGGGACTAGCGGGGGGCTTCAAGAGACCCAGTACTTC.

This clonotype was observed a few times. The V call is TRBV27, the J call TRBJ2-1, with TRBD1 identical over 9 bases. Germline values: CDR1 MNHEY, CDR2 SMNVEV (reference sequence). The length of the CDR3 is 16 residues. V shed 4 bases and J 8 bases; nucleotides not matched to a gene: 12. CDR3 nucleotide sequence: TGTGCCAGCAGTTCCCCTGGACAGGGGTTAAGGGATGAGCAGTTCTTC. It is translated as CASSSPGQGLRDEQFF.

The V call is TRBV20-1, the J call TRBJ2-7; no definite D call. Germline CDR1 and CDR2: DFQATT and SNEGSKA (reference sequence). This CDR3 region has 18 residues. Trimming removed 1 base from V and 0 bases from J, with 22 bases in between. The CDR3 nucleotides are TGCAGTGCTAGAGCCCACGGACCGGATTCCGTTGGCTCCTACGAGCAGTACTTC. Amino acid sequence: CSARAHGPDSVGSYEQYF.

This chain connects TRBV6-1 to TRBJ2-3; D is tentatively TRBD1 or TRBD2 (7 bases each). Germline V CDR1 and CDR2: MNHNS, SASEGT. V gave up 7 bases and J gave up 0 bases, with 17 bases separating them. This CDR3 has 16 amino acids. DNA for the CDR3: TGTGCCAGCAATCGGGGAGGGGGCGGGAGCACAGATACGCAGTATTTT. Translating gives CASNRGGGGSTDTQYF.

A few counts support this clonotype. The chain combines TRBV7-8 with TRBJ2-1, with TRBD2 identical over 8 bases. CDR1 SGHVS and CDR2 FQNEAQ come from the germline V gene. J gave up 5 bases and V 6 bases, and 9 bases lay outside the gene matches. This CDR3 is 15 amino acids long. As DNA, the CDR3 is TGTGCCAGCAGGCCCGGGACTAGGACCAACAATGAGCAGTTCTTC. This translates into CASRPGTRTNNEQFF. The full variable domain, its missing parts supplied by reference TRBV7-8 and TRBJ2-1, is GAGVSQSPRYKVAKRGQDVALRCDPISGHVSLFWYQQALGQGPEFLTYFQNEAQLDKSGLPSDRFFAERPEGSVSTLKIQRTQQEDSAVYLCASRPGTRTNNEQFFGPGTRLTVL.

This clonotype was found a few times. The V call is TRBV7-9, the J call TRBJ2-3, with D perhaps matching TRBD2 (5 bases). CDR3 length: 14 amino acids. The V gene's germline CDR1 is SEHNR and CDR2 FQNEAQ (reference sequence). V dropped 4 bases and J dropped 4 bases, with 12 bases sitting between them. For the CDR3, the DNA is TGTGCCAGCAGCTATCCCTCCGGGGCAGATACGCAGTATTTT. It yields the protein CASSYPSGADTQYF.

The V and J genes are TRBV28 and TRBJ2-1, with 7 bases fitting TRBD2. Trimming took 7 bases from V and 0 from J; bases not matched to a gene: 6. CDR3 length: 15 amino acids. Germline CDR1 reads MDHEN; CDR2 reads SYDVKM. The CDR3 loop is CASTPGGSSYNEQFF. The CDR3 nucleotides are TGTGCCAGCACCCCGGGCGGGAGCTCCTACAATGAGCAGTTCTTC. Using reference TRBV28 and TRBJ2-1 for the parts outside the CDR3, the full variable domain is DVKVTQSSRYLVKRTGEKVFLECVQDMDHENMFWYRQDPGLGLRLIYFSYDVKMKEKGDIPEGYSVSREKKERFSLILESASTNQTSMYLCASTPGGSSYNEQFFGPGTRLTVL.

The rearrangement joins TRBV7-9 to TRBJ1-1; TRBD1 agrees at 7 bases. CDR1 and CDR2 (germline): SEHNR, FQNEAQ (reference sequence). V gave up 7 bases and J gave up 4 bases; unmatched junction bases: 6. The CDR3 runs to 13 residues. The CDR3 is CASMLDRFTEAFF. The CDR3 region has the DNA TGTGCCAGCATGTTGGACAGGTTCACTGAAGCTTTCTTT.

In regard to this clonotype: This may be a read error: a much more frequent sequence differs by one nucleotide. This sequence joins TRBV11-1 and TRBJ2-7, with 7 bases matching TRBD1. Germline V gene sequence: CDR1 SGHAT, CDR2 FQDESV (reference sequence). The V and J ends lost 0 bases and 2 bases, in that order; junction bases with no gene match: 1. The CDR3 length is 14 residues. The CDR3 sequence: CASSLATGPYEQYF. CDR3 sequence (DNA): TGTGCCAGCAGCTTAGCGACAGGGCCCTACGAGCAGTACTTC. Filled out from reference TRBV11-1 and TRBJ2-7, the complete variable domain reads EAEVAQSPRYKITEKSQAVAFWCDPISGHATLYWYRQILGQGPELLVQFQDESVVDDSQLPKDRFSAERLKGVDSTLKIQPAELGDSAMYLCASSLATGPYEQYFGPGTRLTVT.

The gene calls are TRBV20-1 and TRBJ2-5; D is undetermined. Trimming left V 1 base short and J 2 bases short, with 5 bases between. The length of the CDR3 is 12 residues. Germline V gene lookup returns CDR1 DFQATT and CDR2 SNEGSKA (reference sequence). The DNA for the CDR3 is TGCAGTGCTAGAGTACCTCAAGAGACCCAGTACTTC. Translating it yields CSARVPQETQYF.

This clonotype appeared a single time. This chain uses TRBV11-1 with TRBJ2-3; 16 bases match TRBD2. The germline gives CDR1 SGHAT, CDR2 FQDESV (reference sequence). This CDR3 comprises 18 residues. V lost 5 bases to trimming and J lost 0 bases; unmatched junction nucleotides: 5. CDR3 protein: CASSLGTSGGDSTDTQYF. The CDR3 DNA is TGTGCCAGCAGCCTCGGGACTAGCGGGGGGGATAGCACAGATACGCAGTATTTT.

The V and J genes are TRBV20-1 and TRBJ2-2; 8 bases are a match to TRBD2. The CDR3 is made up of 15 amino acids. The ends lost 4 bases at V and 4 bases at J; junction bases unmatched: 8. Germline values: CDR1 DFQATT, CDR2 SNEGSKA (reference sequence). CDR3 residues: CSANRAGGPTGELFF. In DNA form, the CDR3 reads TGCAGTGCTAATAGGGCGGGAGGTCCCACCGGGGAGCTGTTTTTT.

The gene calls are TRBV7-3 and TRBJ2-2; 10 bases agree with TRBD2. Germline V lookup: CDR1 SGHTA, CDR2 FQGTGA. The CDR3 consists of 15 residues. With 5 bases clipped from V and 5 bases from J, the junction kept 5 bases outside the gene matches. The CDR3 is CASSPSSGGTGELFF. CDR3 bases: TGTGCCAGCAGCCCCAGTAGCGGGGGGACCGGGGAGCTGTTTTTT.

This clonotype has more than one count but fewer than ten. The chain joins TRBV7-2 to TRBJ2-6; no reliable D call. Germline values: CDR1 SGHTA, CDR2 FQGNSA. The CDR3 runs 16 residues. Trimming took off 5 bases at V and 0 bases at J, with 11 bases between the two ends. The CDR3 here is CASSRTRSSGANVLTF. CDR3 nucleotides: TGTGCCAGCAGCCGGACGAGGTCCTCTGGGGCCAACGTCCTGACTTTC.

This clonotype was detected only a few times. The CDR3 coding sequence is TGTGCCAGCAGCTTACTTGGGGCCAACGTCCTGACTTTC. It specifies CASSLLGANVLTF. The rearrangement joins TRBV7-9 to TRBJ2-6; D not certain. Looked up from germline, CDR1 is SEHNR and CDR2 is FQNEAQ (reference sequence). This CDR3 has 13 residues. Trimming stripped 2 bases from V and 3 bases from J, with 2 bases between.

V gene TRBV12-3 or TRBV12-4 combines with J gene TRBJ2-7; D possibly corresponds to TRBD1 (6 bases). Between the trimmed V and J ends, which lost 2 bases and 3 bases, there was a span of 14 bases. The CDR3 contains 15 residues. CDR3 protein: CASSLYGTKDYEQYF. CDR3 bases: TGTGCCAGCAGTTTATATGGGACAAAGGACTACGAGCAGTACTTC.

This clonotype turned up a few times. The rearrangement joins TRBV12-3 or TRBV12-4 to TRBJ2-1; 12 positions agree with TRBD2. The CDR3 is 12 residues long. Unmatched junction bases numbered 5, after V lost 5 bases and J lost 15 bases. CDR3 DNA sequence: TGTGCCAGCAGTATCGGACTAGCGGGAAGGTTCTTC. Translation gives CASSIGLAGRFF.

V is TRBV7-2 and J is TRBJ2-3; D not certain. V gave up 4 bases and J gave up 4 bases, with 12 bases separating them. Germline CDR1 is SGHTA and CDR2 is FQGNSA. CDR3 length: 14 residues. The CDR3 sequence is CASSSGSVADTQYF. CDR3 coding DNA: TGTGCCAGCAGCTCTGGGTCCGTCGCAGATACGCAGTATTTT.

The chain couples TRBV7-2 to TRBJ2-7; D is possibly TRBD1 (6 bases). Trimming took off 5 bases at V and 2 bases at J, with 22 bases between the two ends. The CDR3 extends over 17 amino acids. Germline V CDR1 and CDR2: SGHTA, FQGNSA. The CDR3 protein is CASSARGKGPTTYEQYF. The CDR3 bases are TGTGCCAGCAGCGCTAGGGGGAAGGGTCCTACCACCTACGAGCAGTACTTC.

This chain links TRBV11-2 with TRBJ2-1; no clear D. V was shortened by 4 bases and J by 5 bases, with 12 bases between the two germline ends. The CDR3 runs 14 residues. Germline V gives CDR1 SGHAT, CDR2 FQNNGV. CDR3 sequence: CASSSAKGDNEQFF. The CDR3 bases are TGTGCCAGCAGCTCTGCCAAGGGCGACAATGAGCAGTTCTTC.

CDR3 in amino acids: CASSLGDREYNEQFF. The CDR3 DNA sequence: TGTGCCAGCAGTTTGGGCGACAGAGAGTACAATGAGCAGTTCTTC. V usage is TRBV27 and J usage is TRBJ2-1, with D possibly TRBD1 on 5 matching bases. Trimming took 3 bases from V and 4 from J, leaving 13 bases between them. This CDR3 comprises 15 residues. Germline V gene sequence: CDR1 MNHEY, CDR2 SMNVEV (reference sequence).

The sample holds a few counts of this clonotype. The J gene is TRBJ2-7, the V gene TRBV20-1; 7 positions agree with TRBD1. Germline V CDR1 and CDR2: DFQATT, SNEGSKA (reference sequence). The CDR3 is made up of 13 amino acids. The V segment lost 3 bases and the J segment 2 bases; nucleotides outside the gene matches: 4. CDR3 in amino acids: CSARTGTAYEQYF. Here the CDR3 DNA reads TGCAGTGCTAGGACGGGGACAGCCTACGAGCAGTACTTC.

This clonotype came up many times. This chain connects TRBV12-3 or TRBV12-4 to TRBJ2-1; D perhaps matches TRBD2 (5 bases). Trimming took 7 bases from V and 6 from J, leaving 16 bases between them. The CDR3 totals 14 residues. The CDR3: CASNPGLQRNEQFF. DNA for the CDR3: TGTGCCAGCAACCCCGGACTGCAACGCAATGAGCAGTTCTTC.

The sample holds a few counts of this clonotype. It is likely a read error, because the conserved phenylalanine at the end of the CDR3 is missing. The DNA is left out, because the CDR3 cannot be placed on it with certainty; the CDR3 is given as TCRdb lists it. The V gene is TRBV25-1, the J gene TRBJ1-4; whether TRBD1, the table's D call, matches the DNA was not checked. The length of the CDR3 is 12 amino acids, counting both ends. The germline V gene has CDR1 MGHDK and CDR2 SYGVNS. The chain's CDR3 is CASSDRTGRLHL.

This clonotype was observed a single time. The chain is built from TRBV30 and TRBJ2-7; TRBD2 is a possible D gene (5 bases). Deletions cut 5 bases from V and 1 base from J, with 9 bases between. The CDR3 loop spans 12 amino acids. From germline, CDR1 is GTSNPN and CDR2 SVGIG (reference sequence). The CDR3 region has the DNA TGTGCCTGGCGAGGGAGTTCCTACGAGCAGTACTTC. This sequence encodes CAWRGSSYEQYF.